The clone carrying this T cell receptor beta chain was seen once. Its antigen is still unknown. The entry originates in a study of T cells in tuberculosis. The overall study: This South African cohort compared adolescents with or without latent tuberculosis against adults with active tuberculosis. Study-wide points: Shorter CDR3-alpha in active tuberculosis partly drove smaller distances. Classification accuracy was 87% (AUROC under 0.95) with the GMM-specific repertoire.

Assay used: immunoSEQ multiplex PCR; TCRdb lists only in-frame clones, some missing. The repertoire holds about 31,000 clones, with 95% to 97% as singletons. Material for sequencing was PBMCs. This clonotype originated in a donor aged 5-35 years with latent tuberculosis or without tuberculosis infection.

The DNA of the CDR3 is TGTGCCGCCAGGACAGAGTACTACGAGCAGTACTTC. Translated, it gives CAARTEYYEQYF. The chain has TRBV30 and TRBJ2-7, with D possibly TRBD1 on 6 matching bases. The ends were cut back, 8 bases at V and 3 bases at J, with 14 bases in the middle. The CDR3 spans 12 residues. Germline CDR1 reads GTSNPN; CDR2 reads SVGIG (reference sequence).